These 9 T cell receptor beta chains were all obtained from the same sample, sequenced in a study of shared clonotypes between healthy human individuals. Repertoires were generated with immunoSEQ multiplex PCR, while TCRdb's copy carries only in-frame clones and drops some. Altogether over 1.5 million clones are present, about 98% being singletons, with the ten largest covering about 0.45%. Sequenced input: naive CD4+ T cells sorted from blood. Subset here: CD45RA+ positively selected. These receptors all stem from a man aged 25-45 years in good health.

This chain connects TRBV28 to TRBJ1-5; TRBD1 matches 7 bases. The CDR3 is 13 residues long. Trimming took 7 bases from V and 5 from J; bases not matched to a gene: 5. Germline CDR1 MDHEN, CDR2 SYDVKM. This chain's CDR3 is CASNDRVDQPQHF. The CDR3 DNA sequence: TGTGCCAGCAACGACAGGGTCGATCAGCCCCAGCATTTT.

V is TRBV7-9 and J is TRBJ2-7; 8 positions agree with TRBD1. This CDR3 has 18 residues. Germline loops: CDR1 SEHNR, CDR2 FQNEAQ (reference sequence). The V and J ends lost 5 bases and 6 bases, in that order; junction bases with no gene match: 21. CDR3 bases: TGTGCCAGCAGCGCCTCCGGGACAGGACCTTTTTTCCGGCTCGAGCAGTACTTC. Protein: CASSASGTGPFFRLEQYF.

This sequence joins TRBV28 and TRBJ2-3, with D tentatively TRBD1 (5 bases). CDR3 size: 18 residues. Germline lookup yields CDR1 MDHEN and CDR2 SYDVKM. V was cut by 9 bases and J by 3 bases, with 28 bases left in between. The CDR3 region has the DNA TGTGCCAGTAGCCGAGGACAAGTCTTTAGATTAAATACAGATACGCAGTATTTT. This codes for CASSRGQVFRLNTDTQYF.

The V call is TRBV27, the J call TRBJ2-7; 11 positions match TRBD2. V lost 5 bases to trimming and J lost 3 bases; unmatched junction nucleotides: 6. Looked up from germline, CDR1 is MNHEY and CDR2 is SMNVEV (reference sequence). This CDR3 contains 15 residues. CDR3: CASSTRLAGSYEQYF. CDR3 nucleotide sequence: TGTGCCAGCAGTACGAGACTAGCGGGAAGCTACGAGCAGTACTTC.

CDR3 DNA sequence: TGCGCCAGCAGCTTGCACAGGGGAAGCACTGAAGCTTTCTTT. Amino acid sequence: CASSLHRGSTEAFF. The J gene is TRBJ1-1, the V gene TRBV5-1; 7 positions agree with TRBD1. V trimming: 1 base; J trimming: 4 bases; junction bases outside the gene matches: 4. The CDR3 sequence is 14 residues long. The germline gives CDR1 SGHRS, CDR2 YFSETQ. Variable domain in full (rest from reference TRBV5-1 and TRBJ1-1): KAGVTQTPRYLIKTRGQQVTLSCSPISGHRSVSWYQQTPGQGLQFLFEYFSETQRNKGNFPGRFSGRQFSNSRSEMNVSTLELGDSALYLCASSLHRGSTEAFFGQGTRLTVV.

The chain has TRBV6-5 and TRBJ1-5, with D unresolved. The CDR3 has 15 residues. The ends were cut back, 0 bases at V and 1 base at J, with 7 bases in the middle. Germline V lookup: CDR1 MNHEY, CDR2 SVGAGI. CDR3 loop: CASSYSKGSNQPQHF. CDR3 coding DNA: TGTGCCAGCAGTTACTCCAAGGGAAGCAATCAGCCCCAGCATTTT.

This chain connects TRBV7-6 to TRBJ2-7; no definite D call. With 1 base removed from V and 10 bases from J, the gap between germline ends came to 14 bases. This CDR3 has 13 amino acids. From germline, CDR1 is SGHVS and CDR2 FNYEAQ. The CDR3 DNA reads as TGTGCCAGCAGCTTAGAGGTGACGGCTCGCCAGTACTTC. Amino acids: CASSLEVTARQYF.

This rearrangement joins TRBV19 to TRBJ2-7; 7 bases align to TRBD1. This CDR3 has 18 residues. The germline CDR1 and CDR2 sequences are LNHDA and SQIVND (reference sequence). V was pared by 5 bases and J by 7 bases, with 23 bases of the junction left unmatched. The chain's CDR3 is CASSLLRPGTEVPKEQYF. In DNA, the CDR3 is TGTGCCAGTAGTCTACTACGCCCCGGGACAGAAGTCCCTAAGGAGCAGTACTTC. Full variable domain (outside the CDR3, taken from reference TRBV19 and TRBJ2-7): DGGITQSPKYLFRKEGQNVTLSCEQNLNHDAMYWYRQDPGQGLRLIYYSQIVNDFQKGDIAEGYSVSREKKESFPLTVTSAQKNPTAFYLCASSLLRPGTEVPKEQYFGPGTRLTVT.

The CDR3 sequence: CASSYASSGHLGYTF. In DNA, the CDR3 is TGTGCCAGCAGTTACGCTTCCTCCGGGCACTTAGGCTACACCTTC. This chain links TRBV6-5 with TRBJ1-2; no clear D gene. The CDR3 has 15 residues. With 2 bases removed from V and 8 bases from J, the gap between germline ends came to 18 bases. Germline CDR1 MNHEY, CDR2 SVGAGI.